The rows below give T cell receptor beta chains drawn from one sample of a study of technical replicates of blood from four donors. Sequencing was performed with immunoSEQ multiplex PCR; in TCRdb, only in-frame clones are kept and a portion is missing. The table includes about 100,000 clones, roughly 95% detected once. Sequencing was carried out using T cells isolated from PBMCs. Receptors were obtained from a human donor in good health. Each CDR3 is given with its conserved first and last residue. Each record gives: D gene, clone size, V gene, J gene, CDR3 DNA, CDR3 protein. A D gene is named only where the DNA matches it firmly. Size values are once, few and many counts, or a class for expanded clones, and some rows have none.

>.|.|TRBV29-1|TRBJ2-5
TGCAGCGTTGAAGCCAGGGCCTACCAAGAGACCCAGTACTTC
CSVEARAYQETQYF
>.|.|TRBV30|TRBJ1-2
TGTGCCTGGAGTAGGGGATTAAGCTACACCTTC
CAWSRGLSYTF
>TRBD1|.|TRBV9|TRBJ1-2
TGTGCCAGCAGCGGCATTGAGGGACAGGGATTCGGCTACACCTTC
CASSGIEGQGFGYTF
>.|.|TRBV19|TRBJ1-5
TGTGCCAGTAGTCTAGGGGTCGGGGTTGAGCAGCCCCAGCATTTT
CASSLGVGVEQPQHF
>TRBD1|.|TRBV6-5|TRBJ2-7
TGTGCCAGCAGTCCGTTCGGGACAGGGAGAGAGCAGTACTTC
CASSPFGTGREQYF
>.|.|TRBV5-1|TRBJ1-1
TGCGCCAGCAGCTTGCCCCCTAACACTGAAGCTTTCTTT
CASSLPPNTEAFF
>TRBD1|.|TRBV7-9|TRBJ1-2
TGTGCCAGCAGCTTAGACGCGTCAGGGGGCGTCTATGGCTACACCTTC
CASSLDASGGVYGYTF
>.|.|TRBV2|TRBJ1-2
TGTGCCAGCAGTAGGACCGACGGGATATATGGCTACACCTTC
CASSRTDGIYGYTF
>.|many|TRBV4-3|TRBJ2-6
TGCGCCAGCAGCCAAGATGGGAGCTCTGGGGCCAACGTCCTGACTTTC
CASSQDGSSGANVLTF
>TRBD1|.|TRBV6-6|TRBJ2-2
TGTGCCAGTGGGACAGCGAACACCGGGGAGCTGTTTTTT
CASGTANTGELFF
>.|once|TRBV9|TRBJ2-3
TGTGCCAGCAGCGTAACAGACACAGATACGCAGTATTTT
CASSVTDTDTQYF
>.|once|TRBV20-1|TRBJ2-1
TGCAGTGCTAGGGACAGCCTTGAGCAGTTCTTC
CSARDSLEQFF
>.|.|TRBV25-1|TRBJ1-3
TGTGCCAGCAGCCAAACAGGGAGCTCTGGAAACACCATATATTTT
CASSQTGSSGNTIYF
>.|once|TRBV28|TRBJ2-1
TGTGCCAGCAGTTTACCCGGGACTTACAATGAGCAGTTCTTC
CASSLPGTYNEQFF
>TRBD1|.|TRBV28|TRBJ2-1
TGTGCCAGCAGTTTGCAGGGGGTAGTGTACAATGAGCAGTTCTTC
CASSLQGVVYNEQFF
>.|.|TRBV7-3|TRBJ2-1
TGTGCCAGCAGCTTAACATTGGGGGGAGTTGAGCAGTTCTTC
CASSLTLGGVEQFF
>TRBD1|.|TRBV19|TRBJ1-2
TGTGCCAGTAGTATTCAAACGGGACAGGGGAAAATCTATGGCTACACCTTC
CASSIQTGQGKIYGYTF
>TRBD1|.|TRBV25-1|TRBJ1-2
TGTGCCAGCAGTGAGGTACAGGGGGCCAGCTACACCTTC
CASSEVQGASYTF
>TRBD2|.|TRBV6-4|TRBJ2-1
TGTGCCAGCAGTGCCTCGACTAGCGGATACAATGAGCAGTTCTTC
CASSASTSGYNEQFF
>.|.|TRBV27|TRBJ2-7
TGTGCCAGCAGTTTAGGGGGCCCAGACTACGAGCAGTACTTC
CASSLGGPDYEQYF
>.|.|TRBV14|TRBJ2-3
TGTGCCAGCAGCCAAGAAGTTAAAAAAGCGGAGGGTAGAGATACGCAGTATTTT
CASSQEVKKAEGRDTQYF
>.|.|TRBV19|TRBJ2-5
TGTGCCAGTAGTATCTGGGAGGGGGGCGCGGAGACCCAGTACTTC
CASSIWEGGAETQYF
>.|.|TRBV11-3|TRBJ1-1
TGTGCCAGCAGCCTTATTTCTTCTGAAGCTTTCTTT
CASSLISSEAFF
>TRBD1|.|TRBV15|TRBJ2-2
TGTGCCACCAGCCTCGGGACAGGGGGGGCCGGGGAGCTGTTTTTT
CATSLGTGGAGELFF